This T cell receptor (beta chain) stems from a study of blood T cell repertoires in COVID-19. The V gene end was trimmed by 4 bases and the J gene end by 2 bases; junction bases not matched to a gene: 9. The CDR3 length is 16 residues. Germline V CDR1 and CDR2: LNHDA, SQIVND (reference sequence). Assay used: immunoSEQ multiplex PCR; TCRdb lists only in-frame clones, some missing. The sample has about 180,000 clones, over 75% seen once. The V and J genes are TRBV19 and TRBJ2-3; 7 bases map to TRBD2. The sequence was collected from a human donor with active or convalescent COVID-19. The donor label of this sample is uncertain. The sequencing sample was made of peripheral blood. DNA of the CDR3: TGTGCCAGTAGTACCCCGACTAGCCGATACACAGATACGCAGTATTTT. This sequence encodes CASSTPTSRYTDTQYF.